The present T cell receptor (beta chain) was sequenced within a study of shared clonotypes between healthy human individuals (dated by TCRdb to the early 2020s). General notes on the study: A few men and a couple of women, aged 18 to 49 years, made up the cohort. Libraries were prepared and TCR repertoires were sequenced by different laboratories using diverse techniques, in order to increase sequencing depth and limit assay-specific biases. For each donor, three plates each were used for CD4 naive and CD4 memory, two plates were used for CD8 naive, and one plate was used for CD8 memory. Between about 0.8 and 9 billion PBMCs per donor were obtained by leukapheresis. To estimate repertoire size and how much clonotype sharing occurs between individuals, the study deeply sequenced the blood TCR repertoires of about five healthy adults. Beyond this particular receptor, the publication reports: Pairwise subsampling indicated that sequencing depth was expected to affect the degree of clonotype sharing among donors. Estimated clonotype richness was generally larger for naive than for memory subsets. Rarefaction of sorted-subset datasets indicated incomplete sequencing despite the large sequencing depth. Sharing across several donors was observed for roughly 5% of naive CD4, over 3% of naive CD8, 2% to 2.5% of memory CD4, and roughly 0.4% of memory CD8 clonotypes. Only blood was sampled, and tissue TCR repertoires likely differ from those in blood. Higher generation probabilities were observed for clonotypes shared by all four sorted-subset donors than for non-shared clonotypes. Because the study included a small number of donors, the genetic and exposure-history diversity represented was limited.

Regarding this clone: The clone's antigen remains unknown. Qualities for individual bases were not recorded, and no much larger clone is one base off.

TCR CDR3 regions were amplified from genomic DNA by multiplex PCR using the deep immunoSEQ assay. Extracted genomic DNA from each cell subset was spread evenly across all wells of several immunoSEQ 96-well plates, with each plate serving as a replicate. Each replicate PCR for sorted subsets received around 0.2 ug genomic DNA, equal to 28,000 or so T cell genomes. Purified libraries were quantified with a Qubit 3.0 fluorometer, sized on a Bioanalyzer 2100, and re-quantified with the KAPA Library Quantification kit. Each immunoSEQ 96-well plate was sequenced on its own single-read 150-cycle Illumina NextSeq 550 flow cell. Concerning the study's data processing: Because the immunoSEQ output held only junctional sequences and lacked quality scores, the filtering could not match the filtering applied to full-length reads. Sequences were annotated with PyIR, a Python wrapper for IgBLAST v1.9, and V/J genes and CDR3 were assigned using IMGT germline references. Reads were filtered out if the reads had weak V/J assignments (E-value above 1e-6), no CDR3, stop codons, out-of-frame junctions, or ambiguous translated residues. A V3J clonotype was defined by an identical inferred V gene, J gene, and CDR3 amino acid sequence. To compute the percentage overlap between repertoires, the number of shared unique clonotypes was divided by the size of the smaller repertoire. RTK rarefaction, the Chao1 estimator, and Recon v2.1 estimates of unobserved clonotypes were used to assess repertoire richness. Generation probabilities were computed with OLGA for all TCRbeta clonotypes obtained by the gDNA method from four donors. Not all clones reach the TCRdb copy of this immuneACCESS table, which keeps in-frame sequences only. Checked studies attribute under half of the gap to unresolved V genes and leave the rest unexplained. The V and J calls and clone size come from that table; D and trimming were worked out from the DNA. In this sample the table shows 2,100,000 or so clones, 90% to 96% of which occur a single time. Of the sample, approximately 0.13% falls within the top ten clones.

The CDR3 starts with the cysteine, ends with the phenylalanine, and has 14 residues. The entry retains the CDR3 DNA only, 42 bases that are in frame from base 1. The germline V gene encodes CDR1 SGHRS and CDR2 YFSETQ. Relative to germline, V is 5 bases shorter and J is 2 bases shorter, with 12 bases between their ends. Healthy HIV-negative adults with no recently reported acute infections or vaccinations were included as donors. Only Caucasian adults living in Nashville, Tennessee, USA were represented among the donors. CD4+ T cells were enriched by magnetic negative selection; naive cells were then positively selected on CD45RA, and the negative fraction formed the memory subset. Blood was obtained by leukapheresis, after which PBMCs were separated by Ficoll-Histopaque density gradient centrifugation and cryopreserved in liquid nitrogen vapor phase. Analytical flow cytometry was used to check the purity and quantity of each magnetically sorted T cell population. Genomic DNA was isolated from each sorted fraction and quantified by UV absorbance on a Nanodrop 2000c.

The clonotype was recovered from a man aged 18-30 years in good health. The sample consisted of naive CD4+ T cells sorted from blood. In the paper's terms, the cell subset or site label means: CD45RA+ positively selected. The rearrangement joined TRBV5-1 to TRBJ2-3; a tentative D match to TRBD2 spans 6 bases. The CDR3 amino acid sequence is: CASSGLNLTDTQYF. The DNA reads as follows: TGCGCCAGCAGTGGACTAAACCTCACAGATACGCAGTATTTT.